The 29 T cell receptor beta chains below were found in one sample sequenced in a study of cytomegalovirus exposure and HLA in healthy donors. The primer mix had 60 Vbeta and 13 Jbeta primers. Produced via immunoSEQ multiplex PCR; TCRdb's table is partial and in-frame only. The sample lists some 200,000 clones, around 83% occurring once. The specimen was PBMCs. The receptors here all came from a woman younger than 30 in good health and CMV-seronegative.

V usage is TRBV5-8 and J usage is TRBJ1-4, with TRBD1 matching 9 bases. CDR3 size: 16 residues. V was pared by 2 bases and J by 7 bases, with 9 bases of the junction left unmatched. Germline V gives CDR1 SGHTS, CDR2 YDEGEE. The CDR3 reads CASSLLHRGQGEKLFF. CDR3 DNA: TGTGCCAGCAGCTTACTACACAGGGGGCAGGGTGAAAAACTGTTTTTT.

The J gene is TRBJ2-2, the V gene TRBV9; the match to TRBD2 covers 12 bases. Trimming cost V 0 bases and J 7 bases; bases outside gene matches: 10. This CDR3 region has 18 residues. Germline CDR1 reads SGDLS; CDR2 reads YYNGEE. In nucleotides, the CDR3 is TGTGCCAGCAGCGTAGGTCTTAGACTAGCGGGAGCGAACGGGGAGCTGTTTTTT. It codes for CASSVGLRLAGANGELFF.

The chain joins TRBV7-2 to TRBJ2-5; no definite D call. This CDR3 region has 13 residues. CDR1 and CDR2 from the germline V gene are SGHTA and FQGNSA. Trimming left V 6 bases short and J 4 bases short, with 12 bases between. CDR3 DNA: TGTGCCAGCAGAGGCACAGCCAGAGAGACCCAGTACTTC. Amino acid sequence: CASRGTARETQYF.

This rearrangement joins TRBV5-6 to TRBJ2-1; 11 bases fit TRBD2. Per the germline V gene, CDR1 is SGHDT and CDR2 is YYEEEE. The V gene end was trimmed by 0 bases and the J gene end by 6 bases; junction bases not matched to a gene: 11. CDR3 size: 18 residues. DNA for the CDR3: TGTGCCAGCAGCTTGGCCGTAACTAGCGGGAGAAGGTCCAATGAGCAGTTCTTC. Translating gives CASSLAVTSGRRSNEQFF. The entire variable domain, with the rest obtained from reference TRBV5-6 and TRBJ2-1, is as follows: DAGVTQSPTHLIKTRGQQVTLRCSPKSGHDTVSWYQQALGQGPQFIFQYYEEEERQRGNFPDRFSGHQFPNYSSELNVNALLLGDSALYLCASSLAVTSGRRSNEQFFGPGTRLTVL.

The chain links TRBV29-1 to TRBJ2-3; TRBD1 aligns across 8 bases. V gave up 1 base and J gave up 5 bases; unmatched junction bases: 8. This CDR3 is built from 15 residues. The germline CDR1 and CDR2 sequences are SQVTM and ANQGSEA. The CDR3 loop is CSVEGGQGRKDTQYF. The DNA for the CDR3 is TGCAGCGTTGAAGGCGGACAGGGACGTAAAGATACGCAGTATTTT.

The table lists this clone with a count of one. This chain links TRBV9 with TRBJ2-3; D perhaps matches TRBD1 (5 bases). CDR3 length: 15 amino acids. The germline V gene encodes CDR1 SGDLS and CDR2 YYNGEE. V was cut by 0 bases and J by 1 base, with 9 bases left in between. CDR3 nucleotide sequence: TGTGCCAGCAGCGTAGGACAGCGAGGCACAGATACGCAGTATTTT. Translated: CASSVGQRGTDTQYF. Based on the CDR3 plus reference TRBV9 and TRBJ2-3, the full variable domain is DSGVTQTPKHLITATGQRVTLRCSPRSGDLSVYWYQQSLDQGLQFLIQYYNGEERAKGNILERFSAQQFPDLHSELNLSSLELGDSALYFCASSVGQRGTDTQYFGPGTRLTVL.

The rearrangement uses TRBV30 and TRBJ1-5; a weak D match, TRBD1 (6 bases). The CDR3 spans 15 residues. The germline gives CDR1 GTSNPN, CDR2 SVGIG (reference sequence). The V gene lost 4 bases and the J gene lost 1 base, with 14 bases spanning the gap. The CDR3 sequence is CAWKGGDQSNQPQHF. The CDR3 DNA is TGTGCCTGGAAGGGGGGGGACCAGAGCAATCAGCCCCAGCATTTT.

The chain links TRBV9 to TRBJ2-1, with 7 bases lining up with TRBD2. Germline V lookup: CDR1 SGDLS, CDR2 YYNGEE. After removal of 0 bases from V and 8 bases from J, the junction contained 5 bases not matched to a gene. The CDR3 runs 14 residues. This chain's CDR3 is CASSVAPTSDEQFF. The CDR3 bases are TGTGCCAGCAGCGTAGCTCCTACTAGCGATGAGCAGTTCTTC.

The J gene is TRBJ2-3, the V gene TRBV2; 13 bases fit TRBD2. The CDR3 consists of 16 residues. The germline V gene has CDR1 SNHLY and CDR2 FYNNEI. Unmatched junction bases numbered 3, after V lost 4 bases and J lost 2 bases. The CDR3 protein is CASSAGTSGTTDTQYF. In DNA, the CDR3 is TGTGCCAGCAGTGCGGGGACTAGCGGGACCACAGATACGCAGTATTTT.

The chain has TRBV4-3 and TRBJ1-5; weak D call: TRBD1 (6 bases). Germline V gene data show CDR1 as LGHNA and CDR2 as YSLEER. The CDR3 covers 19 residues. V dropped 0 bases and J dropped 3 bases, with 21 bases sitting between them. CDR3 in DNA: TGCGCCAGCAGCCAAGATCGGTTGTGTAGGGGGTGTACCAATCAGCCCCAGCATTTT. As protein: CASSQDRLCRGCTNQPQHF.

The gene calls are TRBV10-2 and TRBJ1-4, with 10 bases identical to TRBD1. Per germline, CDR1 WSHSY and CDR2 SAAADI. The CDR3 has 16 residues. The junction had 9 bases not matched to a gene; V was cut back by 7 bases and J by 4 bases. The CDR3 loop reads CASKGQGLLSNEKLFF. The DNA of the CDR3 is TGCGCCAGCAAGGGACAGGGGCTTCTAAGTAATGAAAAACTGTTTTTT.

The CDR3 DNA reads TGCGCCAGCAGCCCGTACGCCGACAGTGGATTTGACACCGGGGAGCTGTTTTTT. The encoded protein is CASSPYADSGFDTGELFF. The chain uses TRBV5-1 and TRBJ2-2, with D perhaps TRBD1 (5 bases). V gave up 4 bases and J gave up 3 bases, with 22 bases separating them. Looked up from germline, CDR1 is SGHRS and CDR2 is YFSETQ. The CDR3 is made up of 18 amino acids.

This clone came up once. V is TRBV7-2 and J is TRBJ2-2, with D tentatively TRBD2 (5 bases). With 7 bases removed from V and 0 bases from J, the gap between germline ends came to 12 bases. The germline V gene encodes CDR1 SGHTA and CDR2 FQGNSA. The CDR3 consists of 15 residues. Written as DNA, the CDR3 is TGTGCCAGCAACCCTCGAGGGACGAACACCGGGGAGCTGTTTTTT. Protein product: CASNPRGTNTGELFF.

This sequence joins TRBV11-3 and TRBJ2-7; 9 positions match TRBD2. This CDR3 region has 14 residues. Trimming removed 1 base from V and 6 bases from J; junction bases left unmatched: 4. CDR1 SGHNT and CDR2 YENEEA come from the germline V gene. The CDR3, as DNA: TGTGCCAGCAGCTTAGTGGCGGGAGGGAGCGAGCAGTACGTC. Translating gives CASSLVAGGSEQYV.

The rearrangement links TRBV6-5 to TRBJ1-2; possibly TRBD1 for D (6 bases). The CDR3 is 13 amino acids. Germline CDR1 MNHEY, CDR2 SVGAGI. The V end was cut by 5 bases, the J end by 4 bases, with 11 bases between. CDR3 bases: TGTGCCAGCAGTAGGACAGCCACCTATGGCTACACCTTC. It translates to CASSRTATYGYTF.

The gene calls are TRBV2 and TRBJ2-2; 8 bases align to TRBD2. The CDR3 contains 17 residues. Trimming took 0 bases from V and 4 from J; bases not matched to a gene: 7. CDR1 is SNHLY, CDR2 FYNNEI, per germline. The CDR3 protein is CASSEAALAGPTGELFF. The DNA of the CDR3 is TGTGCCAGCAGTGAAGCTGCTTTAGCGGGGCCCACCGGGGAGCTGTTTTTT.

V and J are TRBV7-6 and TRBJ1-1; D unclear. Germline V gives CDR1 SGHVS, CDR2 FNYEAQ. V gave up 4 bases and J gave up 1 base, with 10 bases separating them. The CDR3 is 14 residues long. The CDR3 region is CASSWRAENTEAFF. The CDR3 coding sequence is TGTGCCAGCAGCTGGAGAGCCGAGAACACTGAAGCTTTCTTT.

The chain carries TRBV5-6 and TRBJ2-1; maybe TRBD2 (5 bases). V was pared by 2 bases and J by 12 bases, with 9 bases between. The V gene's germline CDR1 is SGHDT and CDR2 YYEEEE. This CDR3 is built from 11 residues. Here the CDR3 reads CASSLSGAQFF. CDR3 nucleotide sequence: TGTGCCAGCAGCTTAAGCGGCGCGCAGTTCTTC.

The chain recombines TRBV30 with TRBJ2-6; TRBD1 matches 7 bases. There are 17 residues in the CDR3. Unmatched junction bases numbered 10, after V lost 5 bases and J lost 0 bases. The germline V gene encodes CDR1 GTSNPN and CDR2 SVGIG (reference sequence). The CDR3 is CAWGDSRPFSGANVLTF. In DNA form, the CDR3 reads TGTGCCTGGGGGGACAGTCGACCTTTCTCTGGGGCCAACGTCCTGACTTTC. Complete variable domain (other parts from reference TRBV30 and TRBJ2-6): SQTIHQWPATLVQPVGSPLSLECTVEGTSNPNLYWYRQAAGRGLQLLFYSVGIGQISSEVPQNLSASRPQDRQFILSSKKLLLSDSGFYLCAWGDSRPFSGANVLTFGAGSRLTVL.

This chain links TRBV27 with TRBJ1-6; 8 nucleotides line up with TRBD1. The CDR3 is made up of 17 amino acids. From germline, CDR1 is MNHEY and CDR2 SMNVEV (reference sequence). V dropped 4 bases and J dropped 0; count of bases not matched to a gene: 5. CDR3 nucleotides: TGTGCCAGCAGTTCAAGGACAGGGAGCTCCTATAATTCACCCCTCCACTTT. Its translation: CASSSRTGSSYNSPLHF.

This clone has a handful of counts. The rearrangement uses TRBV5-6 and TRBJ2-7; D ambiguous. CDR3 size: 12 residues. CDR1 is SGHDT, CDR2 YYEEEE, per germline. The germline V and J ends were trimmed by 0 bases and 3 bases, with 4 bases remaining between them. CDR3 nucleotide sequence: TGTGCCAGCAGCTTGGCAAACTACGAGCAGTACGTC. Amino acid sequence: CASSLANYEQYV.

The chain has TRBV28 and TRBJ2-1; D is unresolved. The germline CDR1 and CDR2 sequences are MDHEN and SYDVKM. This CDR3 is built from 15 residues. Deletions cut 6 bases from V and 7 bases from J, with 19 bases between. The CDR3 loop reads CASRTVERFGNEQFF. For the CDR3, the DNA is TGTGCCAGCAGAACCGTTGAGAGGTTTGGAAATGAGCAGTTCTTC.

The chain couples TRBV7-9 to TRBJ1-1, with 9 bases fitting TRBD1. Germline-derived CDR1 and CDR2 are SEHNR and FQNEAQ (reference sequence). Unmatched junction bases numbered 12, after V lost 0 bases and J lost 4 bases. The CDR3 runs to 18 residues. The CDR3 coding sequence is TGTGCCAGCAGCTTAGCGCCCGACAGGGGGGGAATGGGCACTGAAGCTTTCTTT. Its translation is CASSLAPDRGGMGTEAFF.

The gene calls are TRBV29-1 and TRBJ2-7; 10 bases agree with TRBD2. CDR1 SQVTM and CDR2 ANQGSEA come from the germline V gene. The CDR3 has 14 residues. Unmatched junction bases numbered 4, after V lost 2 bases and J lost 3 bases. DNA for the CDR3: TGCAGCGTTGAAAGGGCTAGCGGGAGCTACGAGCAGTACTTC. It codes for CSVERASGSYEQYF.

This clone came up once. The chain employs TRBV7-2 and TRBJ2-7; the D is unclear. This CDR3 comprises 14 residues. Germline-derived CDR1 and CDR2 are SGHTA and FQGNSA. Trimming removed 1 base at V and 0 bases at J, with 7 bases between. CDR3 protein: CASSLEQSSYEQYF. CDR3 bases: TGTGCCAGCAGCTTAGAACAGAGCTCCTACGAGCAGTACTTC.

The rearrangement links TRBV7-9 to TRBJ1-3, with 7 positions matching TRBD1. With 1 base clipped from V and 3 bases from J, the junction kept 3 bases outside the gene matches. The CDR3 length is 15 residues. Per the germline V gene, CDR1 is SEHNR and CDR2 is FQNEAQ (reference sequence). CDR3 sequence: CASSLVGGDGNTIYF. CDR3 nucleotide sequence: TGTGCCAGCAGCTTAGTAGGGGGCGATGGAAACACCATATATTTT. Full variable domain (outside the CDR3, taken from reference TRBV7-9 and TRBJ1-3): DTGVSQNPRHKITKRGQNVTFRCDPISEHNRLYWYRQTLGQGPEFLTYFQNEAQLEKSRLLSDRFSAERPKGSFSTLEIQRTEQGDSAMYLCASSLVGGDGNTIYFGEGSWLTVV.

This sequence joins TRBV10-3 and TRBJ2-1; D is uncertain. Germline values: CDR1 ENHRY, CDR2 SYGVKD. The V end lost 3 bases, the J end lost 6 bases, and 12 bases lay between the germline ends. The CDR3 has 14 amino acids. In DNA, the CDR3 is TGTGCCATCAGTGACAGTAGCTCGGGCAATGAGCAGTTCTTC. Amino acid sequence: CAISDSSSGNEQFF.

V gene TRBV28 combines with J gene TRBJ2-6; 8 bases match TRBD1. CDR3 length equals 18 residues. J was trimmed by 0 bases and V by 2 bases; bases with no gene match: 6. Germline V CDR1 and CDR2: MDHEN, SYDVKM. The CDR3 DNA follows: TGTGCCAGCAGTTTAAACCGACAGGGGATCTCTGGGGCCAACGTCCTGACTTTC. Protein: CASSLNRQGISGANVLTF.

This chain links TRBV7-2 with TRBJ1-2; no clear D gene. The CDR3 extends over 18 amino acids. Per germline, CDR1 SGHTA and CDR2 FQGNSA. The V end was cut by 3 bases, the J end by 3 bases, with 23 bases between. CDR3 loop: CASSFFPGFEGSYYGYTF. In DNA, the CDR3 is TGTGCCAGCAGCTTTTTCCCGGGGTTCGAGGGAAGCTACTATGGCTACACCTTC.